This TCR beta chain was obtained from a study of CD8+ T cells in alopecia areata. Study as a whole: Patients in the treated group were given tofacitinib by mouth, 5 to 10 mg twice a day.

Note on this clone: Its specificity is not known.

The sample's treatment: oral pan-JAK inhibitor, 5-10 mg twice daily. Study outcomes and limitations: Normal scalp had lower clonality than lesional scalp, with alopecia totalis/universalis lesions showing this most strongly.

Extraction of RNA preceded its reverse transcription into cDNA, which served as the sequencing template. Assay used: immunoSEQ multiplex PCR; TCRdb lists only in-frame clones, some missing. The sample comprises roughly 100,000 clones, around 86% of which are singletons, and approximately 12% rests with the top ten. The V gene's germline CDR1 is MNHEY and CDR2 SMNVEV (reference sequence). The CDR3 contains 14 residues. V was trimmed by 0 bases and J by 2 bases, leaving 5 bases between them. V and J are TRBV27 and TRBJ2-1; maybe TRBD1 (5 bases). This TCR was recovered from a human donor with alopecia areata. The sample consisted of CD8+ T cells sorted from blood, taken at approximately week 30, from a patient treated with tofacitinib. In DNA, the CDR3 is TGTGCCAGCAGTTTATCGGACACCTACAATGAGCAGTTCTTC. Translating gives CASSLSDTYNEQFF.